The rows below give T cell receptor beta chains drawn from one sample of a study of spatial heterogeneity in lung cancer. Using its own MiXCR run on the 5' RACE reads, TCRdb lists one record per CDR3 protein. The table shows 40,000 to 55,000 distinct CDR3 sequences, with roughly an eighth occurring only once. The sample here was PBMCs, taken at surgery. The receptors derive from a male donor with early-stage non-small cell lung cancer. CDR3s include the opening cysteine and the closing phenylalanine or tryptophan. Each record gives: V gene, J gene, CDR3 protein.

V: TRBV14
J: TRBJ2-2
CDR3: CASSGTGPSTGELFF

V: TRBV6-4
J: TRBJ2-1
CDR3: CASSDSSDEQFF

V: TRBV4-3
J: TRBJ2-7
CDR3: CASSQDPPLSRGYYEQYF

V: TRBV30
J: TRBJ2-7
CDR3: CASLAGLSYEQYF

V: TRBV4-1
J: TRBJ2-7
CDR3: CASSRTSVSYEQYF

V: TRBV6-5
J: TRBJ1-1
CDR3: CASSYSSFRPEAFF

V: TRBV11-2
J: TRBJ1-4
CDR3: CASSRSGPTNEKLFF

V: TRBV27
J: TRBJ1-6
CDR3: CASNKGKAYNSPLHF

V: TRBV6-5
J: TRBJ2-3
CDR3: CASSLGLSSPDTQYF

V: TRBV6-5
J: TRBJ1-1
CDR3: CASSPGPGRMNTEAFF

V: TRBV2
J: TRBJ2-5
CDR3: CASSSGRGETQYF

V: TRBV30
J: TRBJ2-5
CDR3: CAWSAPGQETQYF

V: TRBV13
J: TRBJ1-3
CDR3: CASSLFAGNTIYF

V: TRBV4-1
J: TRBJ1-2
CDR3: CASSQEMGLGYTF